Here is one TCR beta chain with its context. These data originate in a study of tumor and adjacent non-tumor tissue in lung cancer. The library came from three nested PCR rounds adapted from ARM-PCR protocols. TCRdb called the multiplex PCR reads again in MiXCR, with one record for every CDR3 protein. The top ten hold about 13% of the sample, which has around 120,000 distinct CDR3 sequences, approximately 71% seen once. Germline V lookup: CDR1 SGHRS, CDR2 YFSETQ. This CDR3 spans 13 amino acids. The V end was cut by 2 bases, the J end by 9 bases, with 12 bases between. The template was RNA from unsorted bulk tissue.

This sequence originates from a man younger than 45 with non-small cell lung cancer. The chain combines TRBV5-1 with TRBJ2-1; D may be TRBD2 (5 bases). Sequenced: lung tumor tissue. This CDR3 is CASSLPSEGEQFF. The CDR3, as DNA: TGCGCCAGCAGCTTACCTAGTGAGGGTGAGCAGTTCTTC.